The 6 T cell receptor beta chains given below trace back to one sample, sequenced in a study of shared clonotypes between healthy human individuals. Generated by immunoSEQ multiplex PCR, the TCRdb table keeps only in-frame clones and is missing some. This sample carries millions of clones, over 85% of them seen once, and the ten largest clones take roughly 0.13%. Sequencing input: naive CD4+ T cells sorted from blood. Subset indicated: CD45RA+ positively selected. The receptors were sampled from a young man in good health.

The chain combines TRBV11-2 with TRBJ2-7; D is tentatively TRBD1 or TRBD2 (5 bases each). CDR3 length: 13 residues. Trimming removed 5 bases from V and 10 bases from J, with 18 bases in between. Germline V lookup: CDR1 SGHAT, CDR2 FQNNGV. The CDR3 DNA follows: TGTGCCAGCAGCCCGCAGGGAGCCTCGCGACAGTACTTC. It encodes CASSPQGASRQYF. The variable domain in full, completed from reference TRBV11-2 and TRBJ2-7, reads EAGVAQSPRYKIIEKRQSVAFWCNPISGHATLYWYQQILGQGPKLLIQFQNNGVVDDSQLPKDRFSAERLKGVDSTLKIQPAKLEDSAVYLCASSPQGASRQYFGPGTRLTVT.

With respect to this clone: This sample also contains other DNA sequences that code for the same CDR3. The genes are TRBV7-2 and TRBJ2-5; D not resolved. The germline V gene encodes CDR1 SGHTA and CDR2 FQGNSA. Trimming took off 5 bases at V and 1 base at J, with 8 bases between the two ends. The CDR3 has 13 residues. The CDR3 bases are TGTGCCAGCAGCCGAAAGATCCAAGAGACCCAGTACTTC. Its translation is CASSRKIQETQYF.

The CDR3 region is CATSRDRAPSAKLFF. Here the CDR3 DNA reads TGTGCCACCAGCAGAGATCGGGCTCCCTCGGCAAAACTGTTTTTT. The J gene is TRBJ1-4, the V gene TRBV15; D is unresolved. The germline V gene encodes CDR1 LNHNV and CDR2 YYDKDF (reference sequence). The CDR3 loop spans 15 amino acids. V lost 0 bases and J 10 bases, leaving 15 bases between the germline ends.

This clone was counted only a few times. CDR3 sequence reads: CASSLRTSLDTEAFF. In DNA form, the CDR3 reads TGCGCCAGCAGCCTCAGGACCTCTCTGGACACTGAAGCTTTCTTT. The V gene is TRBV4-1, the J gene TRBJ1-1; unclear D gene. The germline V and J ends were trimmed by 4 bases and 3 bases, with 15 bases remaining between them. Germline-derived CDR1 and CDR2 are MGHRA and YSYEKL. This CDR3 has 15 amino acids.

This chain uses TRBV5-1 with TRBJ1-4; 7 bases agree with TRBD1. This CDR3 has 14 amino acids. Per the germline V gene, CDR1 is SGHRS and CDR2 is YFSETQ. V lost 5 bases, J lost 4 bases, and 5 bases stayed unmatched. The CDR3 sequence: CASRQTGDNEKLFF. In nucleotides, the CDR3 is TGCGCCAGCAGGCAAACAGGGGATAATGAAAAACTGTTTTTT.

Written as DNA, the CDR3 is TGTGCCTGGAACGAGGCATTGAATCAGCCCCAGCATTTT. Translating it yields CAWNEALNQPQHF. The chain carries TRBV30 and TRBJ1-5; D is ambiguous. V was pared by 4 bases and J by 4 bases, with 11 bases between. The CDR3 runs to 13 residues. Germline lookup yields CDR1 GTSNPN and CDR2 SVGIG (reference sequence).